The table lists the clone carrying this T cell receptor beta chain with a few counts. This record comes from a study of PD-1 blockade in mismatch repair-deficient tumors. Produced via immunoSEQ multiplex PCR; TCRdb's table is partial and in-frame only. Counted here are 120,000 or so clones, about 86% occurring once; the ten biggest clones make up roughly 12%. This CDR3 region has 16 residues. The germline V gene has CDR1 SEHNR and CDR2 FQNEAQ (reference sequence). Trimming removed 1 base from V and 4 bases from J, with 17 bases in between. This sequence was found in an adult with mismatch repair-deficient cancer. The starting material was peripheral blood, obtained 44 weeks after starting pembrolizumab. V gene TRBV7-9 combines with J gene TRBJ2-7; D unresolved. CDR3 bases: TGTGCCAGCAGCTTAGATAGGCTCGAAGGTTGGTACGAGCAGTACTTC. Amino acids: CASSLDRLEGWYEQYF.